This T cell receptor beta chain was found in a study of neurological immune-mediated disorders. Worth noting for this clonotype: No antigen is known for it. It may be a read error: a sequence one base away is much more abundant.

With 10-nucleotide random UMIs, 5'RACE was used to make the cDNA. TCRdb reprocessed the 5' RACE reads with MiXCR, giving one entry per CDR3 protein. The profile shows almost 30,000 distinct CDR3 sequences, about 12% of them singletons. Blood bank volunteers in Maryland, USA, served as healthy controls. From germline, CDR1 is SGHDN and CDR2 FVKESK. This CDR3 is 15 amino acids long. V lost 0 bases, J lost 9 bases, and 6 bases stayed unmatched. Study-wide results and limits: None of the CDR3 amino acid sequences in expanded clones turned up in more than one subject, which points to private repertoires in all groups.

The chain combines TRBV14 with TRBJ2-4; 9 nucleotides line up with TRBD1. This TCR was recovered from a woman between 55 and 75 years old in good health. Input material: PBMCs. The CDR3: CASSQDWGQGTIQYF. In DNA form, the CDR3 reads TGTGCCAGCAGCCAAGATTGGGGACAGGGAACCATTCAGTACTTC.